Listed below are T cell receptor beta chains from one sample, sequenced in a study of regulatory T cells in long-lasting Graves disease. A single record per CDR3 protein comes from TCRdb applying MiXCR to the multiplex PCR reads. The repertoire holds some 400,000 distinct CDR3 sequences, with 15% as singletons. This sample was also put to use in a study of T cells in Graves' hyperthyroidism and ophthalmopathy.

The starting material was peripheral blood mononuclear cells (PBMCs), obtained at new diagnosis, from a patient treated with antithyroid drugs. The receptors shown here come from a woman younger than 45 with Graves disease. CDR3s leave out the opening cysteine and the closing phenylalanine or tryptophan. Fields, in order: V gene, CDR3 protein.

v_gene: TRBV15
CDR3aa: ATSRDGSYGYT

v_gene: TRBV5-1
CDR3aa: ASSWYSGEAF

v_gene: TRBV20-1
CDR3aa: SARSQALNTEAF

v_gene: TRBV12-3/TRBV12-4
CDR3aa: ASSPPPLGGAIQPQH

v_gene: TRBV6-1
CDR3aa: ASRTSGQSGNTIY

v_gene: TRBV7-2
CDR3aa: ASSRPPGLAGRPSSYNEQF

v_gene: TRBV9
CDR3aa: ASSVQSSLVTHEQY

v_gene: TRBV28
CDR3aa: ASSSPQGLGNEQF

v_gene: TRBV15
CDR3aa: ATSKGQLNTEAF

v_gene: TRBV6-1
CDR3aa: ATRPSVRETQY

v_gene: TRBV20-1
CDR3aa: SASGGDTPTSGRLEETQY

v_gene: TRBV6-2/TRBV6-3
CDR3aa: ASSRDRMGNQPQH

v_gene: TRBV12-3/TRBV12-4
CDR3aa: ASSLFGRANYGYT

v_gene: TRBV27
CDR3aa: ASSFTRSSYNEQF

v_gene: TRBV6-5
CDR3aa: ASSYSLGQRTYEQY

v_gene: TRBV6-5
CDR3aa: ASSLGGGPYEQY

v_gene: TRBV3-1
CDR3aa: ASRYTGTANYGYT

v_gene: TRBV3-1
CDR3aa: ATKLASGRNEQF

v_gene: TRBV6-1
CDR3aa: ASRGTGEAF

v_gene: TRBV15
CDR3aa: ATSWLAGDNEQF

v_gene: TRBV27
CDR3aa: ASSFAGAYNEQF

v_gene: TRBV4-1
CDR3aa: ASSQDSLEASNTGELF

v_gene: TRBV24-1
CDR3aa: ATSGGAGQPQH

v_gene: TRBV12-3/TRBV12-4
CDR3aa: ASQGTDSYEQY

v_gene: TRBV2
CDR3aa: ASSSTSTGELF

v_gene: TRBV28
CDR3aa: ASSPLEAIYEQY

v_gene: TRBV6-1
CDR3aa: ASNSGGASGSLYEQY

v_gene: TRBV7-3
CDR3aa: ASSLILAGVNEQF

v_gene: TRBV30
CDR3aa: AWSLGTQGRTEAF

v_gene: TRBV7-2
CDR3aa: ASSFLRGSYEQY

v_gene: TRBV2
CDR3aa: ASSRSSDTEAF

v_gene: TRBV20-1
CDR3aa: SAYGGRAHHEQF

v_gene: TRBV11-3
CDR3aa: ASSSRGVNEQF

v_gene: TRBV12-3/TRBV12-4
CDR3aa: ASIPTSGRVPDTQY

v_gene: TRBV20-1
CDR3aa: SASSDRVFLGYEQY

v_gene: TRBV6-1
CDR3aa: ASSEALPAASNTGELF

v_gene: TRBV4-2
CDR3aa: ASTRTSGRADTQY

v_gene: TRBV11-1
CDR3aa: ASNAGAASTDTQY

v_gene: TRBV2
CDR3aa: ASSAYREDTQY

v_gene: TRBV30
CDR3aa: AWSEQGSGYGYT

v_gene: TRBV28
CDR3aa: ASSLEGSGRSYNEQF

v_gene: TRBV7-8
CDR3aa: ASSLQLLDLRH

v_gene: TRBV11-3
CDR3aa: ASSLVVTDTQY

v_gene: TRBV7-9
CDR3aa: AIVYGEQF

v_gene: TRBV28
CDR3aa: ASSLNYMQF

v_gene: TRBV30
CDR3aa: AWSRLAGGSETQY

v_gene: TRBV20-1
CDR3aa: SARVGAGVDTQY

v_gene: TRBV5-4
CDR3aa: ASSPRLGVDTQY

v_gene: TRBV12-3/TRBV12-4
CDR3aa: ASSLFAPAGYT

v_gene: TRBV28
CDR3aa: ASSFAGTGREKLF

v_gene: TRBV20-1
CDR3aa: SARDPGRDSSPLH

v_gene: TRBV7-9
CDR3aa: ASSLVSWQPETNYGYT

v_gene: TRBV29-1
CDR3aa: SVSSAGTEAF

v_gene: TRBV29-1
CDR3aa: SVEGSRETQY

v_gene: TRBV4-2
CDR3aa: ASSQADGTGDEKLF

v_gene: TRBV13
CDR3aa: ASSGLAGRYYEQY

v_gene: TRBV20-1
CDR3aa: SAASGGLNEQF